This T cell receptor (beta chain) was captured in a study of cytomegalovirus exposure and HLA in healthy donors. Study information: The 120 or so validation repertoires matched the 600 to 700 first-cohort repertoires in platform, a later analysis reported.

The donors were members of the validation cohort, which comprised more than 90 subjects and was separate from the first cohort of 666 subjects. Method: immunoSEQ multiplex PCR; TCRdb's copy keeps in-frame clones and lacks some. The data contain 150,000 to 250,000 clones, roughly 84% of them seen just once; the ten biggest clones take up about an eighth. The germline CDR1 and CDR2 sequences are MNHEY and SVGAGI. CDR3 size: 13 residues. Trimming cost V 6 bases and J 5 bases, with 14 bases left between them. This TCR was sampled from a woman aged 25-40 years in good health and CMV-seropositive. Sequenced: PBMCs. This rearrangement joins TRBV6-5 to TRBJ2-7; TRBD2 is a possible D gene (6 bases). The CDR3: CASRPGDAHEQYF. CDR3 nucleotides: TGTGCCAGCAGGCCGGGGGACGCCCACGAGCAGTACTTC.